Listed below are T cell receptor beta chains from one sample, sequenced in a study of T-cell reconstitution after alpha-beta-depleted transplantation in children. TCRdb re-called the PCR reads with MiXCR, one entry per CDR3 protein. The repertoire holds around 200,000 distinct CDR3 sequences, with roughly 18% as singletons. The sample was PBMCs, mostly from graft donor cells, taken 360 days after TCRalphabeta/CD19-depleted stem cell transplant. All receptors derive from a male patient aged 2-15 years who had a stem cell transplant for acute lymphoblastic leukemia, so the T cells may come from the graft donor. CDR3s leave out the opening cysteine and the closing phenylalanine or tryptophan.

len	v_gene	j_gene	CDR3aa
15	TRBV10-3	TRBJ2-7	AIGSLAGGPETYEQY
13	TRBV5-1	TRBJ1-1	ASSPEGWGGTEAF
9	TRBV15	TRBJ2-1	ATSKYNEQF
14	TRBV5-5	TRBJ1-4	ASSAPGGVVLEKLF
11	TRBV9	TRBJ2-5	ASSVSVGETQY
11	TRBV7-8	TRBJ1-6	ASSLVSGSPLH
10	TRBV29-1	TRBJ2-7	SVYRGDYEQY
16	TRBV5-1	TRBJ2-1	ASSLAGATVSSYNEQF
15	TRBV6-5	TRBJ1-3	ASSYSIPGAAGNTIY
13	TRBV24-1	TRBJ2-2	ATSDQGGVAGELF
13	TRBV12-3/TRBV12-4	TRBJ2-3	ASSARGSVTDTQY
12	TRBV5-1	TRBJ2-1	ASMAGSSYNEQF
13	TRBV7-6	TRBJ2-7	ASSLAGVLPYEQY
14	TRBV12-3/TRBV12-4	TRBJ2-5	ASSLLSTGRGETQY
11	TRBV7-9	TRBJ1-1	ASSSGGGYEAF
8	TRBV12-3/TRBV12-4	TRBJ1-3	ASSGNTIY
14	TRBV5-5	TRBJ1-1	ASSLPADRVGPEAF
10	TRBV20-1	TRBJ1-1	SAARVGTEAF
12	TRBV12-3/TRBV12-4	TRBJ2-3	ASTTEGGRDTQY
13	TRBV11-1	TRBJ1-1	ASSPDRGWGTEAF
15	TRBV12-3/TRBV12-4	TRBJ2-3	ASSPSTSGGSRDTQY
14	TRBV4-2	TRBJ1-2	ASSQSGGRWIYGYT
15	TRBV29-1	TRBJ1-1	SVGGWGQGPSRAEAF
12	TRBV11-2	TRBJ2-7	ASSNRDRGYEQY
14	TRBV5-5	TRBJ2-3	ASSLDSQGSTDTQY
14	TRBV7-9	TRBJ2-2	ASSSRTGVDTGELF
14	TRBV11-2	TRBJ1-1	ASSLPWTGANTEAF
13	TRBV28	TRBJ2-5	ASSPDRAGQETQY
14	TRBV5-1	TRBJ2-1	ASSGTVTSSYNEQF
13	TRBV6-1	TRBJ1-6	ASSRGAQAASPLH
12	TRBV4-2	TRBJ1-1	ASSQEIRATEAF
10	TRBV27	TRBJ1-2	ASSPTVGGYT
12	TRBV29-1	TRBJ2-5	SATGTSVQETQY
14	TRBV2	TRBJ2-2	ASSSSSGLNTGELF
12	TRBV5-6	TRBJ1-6	ASSRGQPNSPLH
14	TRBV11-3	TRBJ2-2	ASSLETAGGTGELF
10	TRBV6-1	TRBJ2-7	ASSEDPYEQY
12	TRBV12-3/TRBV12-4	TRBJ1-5	ASSPTGGIQPQH
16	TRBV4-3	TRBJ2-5	ASSQDRLAGGVGETQY
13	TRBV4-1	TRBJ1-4	ASSHDPATNEKLF
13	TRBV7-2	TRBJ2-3	ASSFLGLVTDTQY